The 30 T cell receptor beta chains reported below all come from one sample, sequenced in a study of blood T cell repertoires in COVID-19. Generated by immunoSEQ multiplex PCR, the TCRdb table keeps only in-frame clones and is missing some. Among about 140,000 clones listed, around nine tenths were seen once. The sequenced material came from peripheral blood. Source of these receptors: a human donor in a cohort sampled during active COVID-19.

As concerns this clone: Other DNA sequences in the sample encode the same CDR3. This chain uses TRBV5-4 with TRBJ2-5, with 7 bases lining up with TRBD2. J was trimmed by 5 bases and V by 4 bases; bases with no gene match: 2. CDR3 length equals 12 residues. CDR1 and CDR2 (germline): SGHNT, YYREEE (reference sequence). The CDR3: CASSGGGETQYF. The CDR3 coding sequence is TGTGCCAGCAGCGGGGGAGGGGAGACCCAGTACTTC.

The chain links TRBV4-1 to TRBJ2-7; 11 bases match TRBD1. This CDR3 has 15 residues. Per the germline V gene, CDR1 is MGHRA and CDR2 is YSYEKL. V shed 2 bases, J shed 5 bases, and the junction held 5 bases outside the gene matches. This chain's CDR3 is CASSQPLGQGDEQYF. CDR3 coding DNA: TGCGCCAGCAGCCAACCGCTGGGACAGGGGGACGAGCAGTACTTC.

The CDR3 sequence: CASSFRDRGPGELFF. For the CDR3, the DNA is TGTGCCAGCAGCTTCCGGGACAGGGGGCCCGGGGAGCTGTTTTTT. The chain has TRBV7-2 and TRBJ2-2; 12 bases are a match to TRBD1. V shed 3 bases and J 6 bases; nucleotides not matched to a gene: 2. This CDR3 is 15 amino acids long. Germline V gene data show CDR1 as SGHTA and CDR2 as FQGNSA.

This sequence joins TRBV27 and TRBJ1-1, with TRBD1 matching 7 bases. The CDR3 sequence is 13 residues long. CDR1 MNHEY and CDR2 SMNVEV come from the germline V gene (reference sequence). V shed 4 bases, J shed 4 bases, and the junction held 3 bases outside the gene matches. CDR3 protein: CASSYRGGTEAFF. Written as DNA, the CDR3 is TGTGCCAGCAGTTACAGGGGCGGCACTGAAGCTTTCTTT.

The rearrangement joins TRBV3-1 (or the pseudogene TRBV3-2) to TRBJ1-1; D is possibly TRBD1 (6 bases). Trimming shortened V by 4 bases and J by 0 bases, and 15 bases separated the two germline ends. This CDR3 has 16 amino acids. From germline, CDR1 is LGHDT and CDR2 YNNKEL (reference sequence). The CDR3 DNA is TGTGCCAGCAGCCCACCGGGGGGGCCCATGAACACTGAAGCTTTCTTT. Its translation: CASSPPGGPMNTEAFF.

The V gene is TRBV14, the J gene TRBJ2-7; D may be TRBD2 (5 bases). The CDR3 loop spans 16 amino acids. Germline values: CDR1 SGHDN, CDR2 FVKESK. Trimming pared 0 bases from V and 7 bases from J, leaving 19 bases between. The CDR3 coding sequence is TGTGCCAGCAGCCAAGAGAGATGGAGGCGCCTCGGAGAGCAGTACTTC. Encoded protein: CASSQERWRRLGEQYF.

The rearrangement uses TRBV2 and TRBJ1-5; D is unclear. Germline V gene sequence: CDR1 SNHLY, CDR2 FYNNEI. V lost 5 bases and J lost 6, with 14 bases in between. The length of the CDR3 is 14 residues. In nucleotides, the CDR3 is TGTGCCAGCAGTCCCGGACCACGGGGTCAGCCCCAGCATTTT. As protein: CASSPGPRGQPQHF.

This rearrangement joins TRBV7-9 to TRBJ2-7; D is possibly TRBD2 (6 bases). Germline lookup yields CDR1 SEHNR and CDR2 FQNEAQ (reference sequence). The CDR3 is made up of 16 amino acids. V dropped 1 base and J dropped 4 bases, with 17 bases sitting between them. The CDR3 DNA reads TGTGCCAGCAGCTTAGGGGAGGTGAGACACCAATACGAGCAGTACTTC. It codes for CASSLGEVRHQYEQYF. The whole variable domain, filled in from reference TRBV7-9 and TRBJ2-7, reads DTGVSQNPRHKITKRGQNVTFRCDPISEHNRLYWYRQTLGQGPEFLTYFQNEAQLEKSRLLSDRFSAERPKGSFSTLEIQRTEQGDSAMYLCASSLGEVRHQYEQYFGPGTRLTVT.

V and J are TRBV11-1 and TRBJ1-1; D gene uncertain. Trimming stripped 6 bases from V and 7 bases from J, with 15 bases between. This CDR3 region has 13 residues. The germline V gene encodes CDR1 SGHAT and CDR2 FQDESV (reference sequence). The CDR3: CASRGRLRGEAFF. CDR3 DNA: TGTGCCAGCAGGGGAAGGTTACGGGGTGAAGCTTTCTTT. The full variable domain, rest sourced from reference TRBV11-1 and TRBJ1-1, is EAEVAQSPRYKITEKSQAVAFWCDPISGHATLYWYRQILGQGPELLVQFQDESVVDDSQLPKDRFSAERLKGVDSTLKIQPAELGDSAMYLCASRGRLRGEAFFGQGTRLTVV.

The gene calls are TRBV3-1 (or the pseudogene TRBV3-2) and TRBJ2-7; D gene unclear. V was trimmed by 1 base and J by 4 bases, leaving 5 bases between them. The CDR3 has 12 residues. Germline lookup yields CDR1 LGHDT and CDR2 YNNKEL (reference sequence). The CDR3 sequence is CASSQARYEQYF. DNA for the CDR3: TGTGCCAGCAGCCAAGCGAGATACGAGCAGTACTTC.

The rearrangement links TRBV6-5 to TRBJ2-7; TRBD2 matches at 12 bases. CDR3 size: 16 residues. The V gene end was trimmed by 2 bases and the J gene end by 8 bases; junction bases not matched to a gene: 10. CDR1 is MNHEY and CDR2 is SVGAGI in the germline V gene. CDR3 region: CASSYIGSSGRAQQYF. The CDR3 DNA is TGTGCCAGCAGTTACATCGGTTCTAGCGGGAGGGCCCAGCAGTACTTC.

The CDR3 nucleotides read TGTGCCAGCAGTGTAAGTCAGGGAAGTGAGCAGTTCTTC. It translates to CASSVSQGSEQFF. The rearrangement links TRBV2 to TRBJ2-1; perhaps TRBD1 as D (5 bases). The CDR3 consists of 13 residues. Per germline, CDR1 SNHLY and CDR2 FYNNEI. V was clipped by 4 bases and J by 9 bases, with 13 bases between them.

The chain employs TRBV2 and TRBJ2-3; 7 bases agree with TRBD2. CDR1 SNHLY and CDR2 FYNNEI come from the germline V gene. The CDR3 spans 15 residues. V was pared by 5 bases and J by 0 bases, with 5 bases of the junction left unmatched. The CDR3: CASSSFSGSTDTQYF. In nucleotides, the CDR3 is TGTGCCAGCAGTAGTTTTAGCGGGAGCACAGATACGCAGTATTTT.

The chain joins TRBV5-1 to TRBJ2-3, with TRBD2 identical over 10 bases. CDR1 and CDR2 from the germline V gene are SGHRS and YFSETQ. V lost 3 bases, J lost 4 bases, and 11 bases stayed unmatched. The CDR3 is 17 residues long. The CDR3 nucleotides read TGCGCCAGCAGCTCCAGGCCGAGCGGGGGGGCGTCAGATACGCAGTATTTT. Its protein is CASSSRPSGGASDTQYF.

The rearrangement uses TRBV5-1 and TRBJ2-2, with 9 nucleotides matching TRBD1. The CDR3 consists of 15 residues. V was clipped by 4 bases and J by 5 bases; unmatched bases: 6. Germline CDR1 SGHRS, CDR2 YFSETQ. Here the CDR3 reads CASSTGQGWTGELFF. The CDR3, as DNA: TGCGCCAGCAGCACCGGACAGGGGTGGACCGGGGAGCTGTTTTTT.

This rearrangement joins TRBV10-3 to TRBJ2-3, with a possible D match to TRBD2 (6 bases). Trimming pared 0 bases from V and 2 bases from J, leaving 9 bases between. In germline, CDR1 is ENHRY, CDR2 SYGVKD. The CDR3 extends over 15 amino acids. The CDR3 loop is CAISESTGDTDTQYF. DNA for the CDR3: TGTGCCATCAGTGAGTCGACGGGGGACACAGATACGCAGTATTTT.

This chain uses TRBV27 with TRBJ2-7; a weak D match, TRBD2 (7 bases). Trimming stripped 2 bases from V and 0 bases from J, with 14 bases between. Germline V CDR1 and CDR2: MNHEY, SMNVEV (reference sequence). The CDR3 spans 16 residues. CDR3 DNA sequence: TGTGCCAGCAGTTTAGGGGGAGGGGGATACTCCTACGAGCAGTACTTC. It codes for CASSLGGGGYSYEQYF.

The chain is built from TRBV13 and TRBJ2-7; 8 bases map to TRBD2. V trimming: 3 bases; J trimming: 1 base; junction bases outside the gene matches: 5. Germline V gene data show CDR1 as PRHDT and CDR2 as FYEKMQ (reference sequence). CDR3 length equals 15 residues. CDR3 loop: CASSLTGGPSYEQYF. The CDR3, as DNA: TGTGCCAGCAGCTTGACGGGAGGGCCTTCCTACGAGCAGTACTTC.

The chain links TRBV2 to TRBJ1-3; a weak D match, TRBD1 (5 bases). Trimming removed 5 bases at V and 0 bases at J, with 11 bases between. The germline V gene encodes CDR1 SNHLY and CDR2 FYNNEI. CDR3 length: 15 amino acids. The CDR3: CASSKGALSGNTIYF. CDR3 nucleotide sequence: TGTGCCAGCAGTAAAGGGGCCCTCTCTGGAAACACCATATATTTT.

The V and J genes are TRBV11-2 and TRBJ2-7, with a possible D match to TRBD1 (6 bases). The ends were cut back, 5 bases at V and 3 bases at J, with 20 bases in the middle. Germline loops: CDR1 SGHAT, CDR2 FQNNGV. This CDR3 region has 16 residues. The CDR3 spells CASSAPPGHPYYEQYF. In nucleotides, the CDR3 is TGTGCCAGCAGCGCCCCGCCGGGACACCCCTACTACGAGCAGTACTTC.

This rearrangement joins TRBV9 to TRBJ2-2, with 11 bases lining up with TRBD1. Germline lookup yields CDR1 SGDLS and CDR2 YYNGEE. The CDR3 is 17 residues long. J was trimmed by 7 bases and V by 2 bases; bases with no gene match: 10. As DNA, the CDR3 is TGTGCCAGCAGCGTTAGATCCGGACAGGGGGCAGACGGGGAGCTGTTTTTT. It translates to CASSVRSGQGADGELFF.

The chain combines TRBV6-5 with TRBJ1-1, with D perhaps matching TRBD1 (6 bases). Germline V gives CDR1 MNHEY, CDR2 SVGAGI. This CDR3 comprises 16 residues. Deletions cut 0 bases from V and 3 bases from J, with 14 bases between. CDR3 bases: TGTGCCAGCAGTTACTCGATCACAGGGCGGGACACTGAAGCTTTCTTT. It specifies CASSYSITGRDTEAFF.

The chain is built from TRBV18 and TRBJ2-7; 13 bases are shared with TRBD2. Unmatched junction bases numbered 5, after V lost 4 bases and J lost 5 bases. This CDR3 has 15 residues. Germline assignment: CDR1 KGHSH and CDR2 LQKENI. The CDR3 spells CASSQGLAGVNEQYF. The CDR3 DNA reads as TGTGCCAGCTCACAAGGACTAGCGGGGGTCAACGAGCAGTACTTC.

The table lists this clone with a few counts. The CDR3 DNA is TGTGCCAGCAGCTTGAGGTCCTTGACAGGCTCTGAAAAACTGTTTTTT. This gives the protein CASSLRSLTGSEKLFF. The rearrangement links TRBV5-5 to TRBJ1-4; D perhaps matches TRBD1 (6 bases). V gave up 1 base and J gave up 7 bases, with 17 bases separating them. CDR1 SGHKS and CDR2 YYEKEE come from the germline V gene (reference sequence). This CDR3 has 16 amino acids.

The V call is TRBV5-4, the J call TRBJ2-7; 12 bases agree with TRBD2. Germline assignment: CDR1 SGHNT and CDR2 YYREEE (reference sequence). V gave up 0 bases and J gave up 3 bases; unmatched junction bases: 1. CDR3 length: 15 residues. The CDR3 DNA is TGTGCCAGCAGCTTGGGGACTAGCGGGGTCTACGAGCAGTACTTC. It codes for CASSLGTSGVYEQYF.

This clone was counted between two and nine times. V gene TRBV7-2 combines with J gene TRBJ2-7; tentatively, D is TRBD2 (5 bases). The CDR3 totals 15 residues. Germline CDR1 SGHTA, CDR2 FQGNSA. V lost 5 bases and J lost 1, with 15 bases in between. CDR3 residues: CASSPTRTRSYEQYF. The CDR3 DNA follows: TGTGCCAGCAGCCCCACTAGGACCCGGTCCTACGAGCAGTACTTC.

This clone was observed once. The V gene is TRBV5-1, the J gene TRBJ2-1, with 9 bases matching TRBD1. The germline gives CDR1 SGHRS, CDR2 YFSETQ. V was pared by 1 base and J by 4 bases, with 12 bases of the junction left unmatched. There are 18 residues in the CDR3. The CDR3 DNA follows: TGCGCCAGCAGCTTGATATCGCTTTCGGGACAGGGATACAATGAGCAGTTCTTC. Its protein is CASSLISLSGQGYNEQFF.

The rearrangement links TRBV10-1 to TRBJ2-7, with 10 bases matching TRBD2. The CDR3 is 16 residues long. CDR1 and CDR2 (germline): WNHNN, SYGVQD (reference sequence). The V segment lost 3 bases and the J segment 7 bases; nucleotides outside the gene matches: 12. The CDR3, as DNA: TGCGCCAGCAGTGAAATGTCGAGCGGGAGGGCCCAGGAGCAGTACTTC. This encodes CASSEMSSGRAQEQYF.

The chain links TRBV5-6 to TRBJ1-1; the D gene is possibly TRBD1 (6 bases). The germline V gene has CDR1 SGHDT and CDR2 YYEEEE. The length of the CDR3 is 14 residues. Trimming shortened V by 4 bases and J by 7 bases, and 17 bases separated the two germline ends. For the CDR3, the DNA is TGTGCCAGCAGCCCGGGACGTGGGACAATTGAAGCTTTCTTT. Translating it yields CASSPGRGTIEAFF.

The CDR3 protein is CASSQAGSGGADTQYF. The CDR3, as DNA: TGTGCCAGCAGCCAAGCTGGTAGCGGGGGGGCAGATACGCAGTATTTT. The V and J genes are TRBV4-2 and TRBJ2-3; TRBD2 matches 11 bases. The CDR3 is made up of 16 amino acids. Trimming cost V 1 base and J 4 bases; bases outside gene matches: 4. Germline V CDR1 and CDR2: LGHNA, YNFKEQ.